Reported below is one T cell receptor (beta chain). This CDR3 is 16 amino acids long. The ends lost 7 bases at V and 1 base at J; junction bases unmatched: 5. Germline CDR1 and CDR2: MDHEN and SYDVKM. Per the authors' pipeline: Reference gene primer amplification gave estimated nucleated cell counts. Some clones are missing from TCRdb's copy, which holds only in-frame ones; the method was immunoSEQ multiplex PCR. V, J and clone size derive from that table, while D and trimming were established from the DNA sequence. This sample has under 200,000 clones, with approximately 80% found just once. These data come from a study of blood T cell repertoires in COVID-19. Study-wide background: The origin of the acute and convalescent COVID-19 samples was the United States, Italy and Spain.

Participants, about 18 to 90 years old, spanned some 23 US areas. Cohorts were based on clinical histories the participants reported. V and J are TRBV28 and TRBJ2-3; 13 bases align to TRBD2. The material sequenced was PBMCs or T cells enriched from blood (not recorded which). The receptor's source is a man aged 50-59 years who had recovered from COVID-19. The CDR3 nucleotides read TGTGCCAGCACCCCTACTAGCGGGAGGGGCACAGATACGCAGTATTTT. Translating gives CASTPTSGRGTDTQYF. The entire variable domain, with the rest obtained from reference TRBV28 and TRBJ2-3, is as follows: DVKVTQSSRYLVKRTGEKVFLECVQDMDHENMFWYRQDPGLGLRLIYFSYDVKMKEKGDIPEGYSVSREKKERFSLILESASTNQTSMYLCASTPTSGRGTDTQYFGPGTRLTVL.